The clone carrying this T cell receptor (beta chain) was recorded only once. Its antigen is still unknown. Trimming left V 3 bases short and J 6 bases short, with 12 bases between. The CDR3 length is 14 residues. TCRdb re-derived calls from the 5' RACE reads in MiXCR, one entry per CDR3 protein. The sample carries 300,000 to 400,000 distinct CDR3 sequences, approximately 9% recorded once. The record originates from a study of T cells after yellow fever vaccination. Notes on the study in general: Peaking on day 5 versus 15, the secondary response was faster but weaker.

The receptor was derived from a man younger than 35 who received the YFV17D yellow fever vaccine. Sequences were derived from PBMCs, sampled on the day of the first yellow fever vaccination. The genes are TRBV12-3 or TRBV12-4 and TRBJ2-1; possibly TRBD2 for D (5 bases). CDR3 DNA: TGTGCCAGCAGTTTGATCAAGCGGAGCAATGAGCAGTTCTTC. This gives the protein CASSLIKRSNEQFF.